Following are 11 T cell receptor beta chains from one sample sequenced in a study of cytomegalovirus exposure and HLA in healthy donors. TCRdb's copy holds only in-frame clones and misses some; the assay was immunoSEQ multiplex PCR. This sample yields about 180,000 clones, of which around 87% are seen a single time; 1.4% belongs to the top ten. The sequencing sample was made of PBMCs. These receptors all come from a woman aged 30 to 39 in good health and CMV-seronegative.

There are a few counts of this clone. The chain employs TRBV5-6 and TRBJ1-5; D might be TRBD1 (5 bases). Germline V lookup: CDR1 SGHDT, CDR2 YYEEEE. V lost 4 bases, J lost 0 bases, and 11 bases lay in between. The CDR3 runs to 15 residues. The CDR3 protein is CASSLTVDSNQPQHF. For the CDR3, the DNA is TGTGCCAGCAGCCTGACAGTAGATAGCAATCAGCCCCAGCATTTT.

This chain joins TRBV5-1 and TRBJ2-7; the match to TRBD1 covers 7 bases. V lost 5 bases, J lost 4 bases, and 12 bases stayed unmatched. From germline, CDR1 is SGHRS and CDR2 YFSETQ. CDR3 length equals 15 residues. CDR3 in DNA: TGCGCCAGCAGGATCCGGGACAGTGCAGCTTACGAGCAGTACTTC. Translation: CASRIRDSAAYEQYF.

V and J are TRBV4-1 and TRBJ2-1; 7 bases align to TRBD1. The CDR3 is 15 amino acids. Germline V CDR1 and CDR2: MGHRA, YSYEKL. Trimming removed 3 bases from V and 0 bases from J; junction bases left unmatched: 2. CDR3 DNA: TGCGCCAGCAGCCAGGGACAGAGCTCCTACAATGAGCAGTTCTTC. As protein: CASSQGQSSYNEQFF.

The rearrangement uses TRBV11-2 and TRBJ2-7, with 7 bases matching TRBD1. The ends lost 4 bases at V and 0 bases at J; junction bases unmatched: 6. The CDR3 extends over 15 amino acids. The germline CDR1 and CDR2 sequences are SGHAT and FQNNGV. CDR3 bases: TGTGCCAGCAGCTCTCGACAGGGCAGCTCCTACGAGCAGTACTTC. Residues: CASSSRQGSSYEQYF.

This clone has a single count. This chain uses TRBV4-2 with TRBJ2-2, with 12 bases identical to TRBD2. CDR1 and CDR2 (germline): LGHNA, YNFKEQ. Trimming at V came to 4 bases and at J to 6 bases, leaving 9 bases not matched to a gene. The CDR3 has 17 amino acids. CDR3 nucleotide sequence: TGTGCCAGCAGCCTCGGGACTAGCGGGCGGCAAGCCGGGGAGCTGTTTTTT. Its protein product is CASSLGTSGRQAGELFF.

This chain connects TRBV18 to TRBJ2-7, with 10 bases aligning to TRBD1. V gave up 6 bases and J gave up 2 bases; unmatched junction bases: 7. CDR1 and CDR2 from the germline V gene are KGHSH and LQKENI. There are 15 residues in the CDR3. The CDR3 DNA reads TGTGCCAGCTCTACCCGGGACAGGGGTACCTACGAGCAGTACTTC. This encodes CASSTRDRGTYEQYF.

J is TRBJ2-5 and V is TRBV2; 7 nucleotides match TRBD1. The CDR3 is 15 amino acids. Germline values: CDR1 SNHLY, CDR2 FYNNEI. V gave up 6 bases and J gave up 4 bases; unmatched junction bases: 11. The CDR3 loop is CASSLEQGFVETQYF. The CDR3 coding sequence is TGTGCCAGCAGCCTAGAACAGGGGTTCGTAGAGACCCAGTACTTC. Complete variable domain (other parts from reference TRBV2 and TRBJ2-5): EPEVTQTPSHQVTQMGQEVILRCVPISNHLYFYWYRQILGQKVEFLVSFYNNEISEKSEIFDDQFSVERPDGSNFTLKIRSTKLEDSAMYFCASSLEQGFVETQYFGPGTRLLVL.

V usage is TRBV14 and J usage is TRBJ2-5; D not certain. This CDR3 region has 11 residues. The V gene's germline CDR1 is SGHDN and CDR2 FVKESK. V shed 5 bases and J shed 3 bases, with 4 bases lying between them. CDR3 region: CASSFKETQYF. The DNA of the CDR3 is TGTGCCAGCAGCTTTAAAGAGACCCAGTACTTC.

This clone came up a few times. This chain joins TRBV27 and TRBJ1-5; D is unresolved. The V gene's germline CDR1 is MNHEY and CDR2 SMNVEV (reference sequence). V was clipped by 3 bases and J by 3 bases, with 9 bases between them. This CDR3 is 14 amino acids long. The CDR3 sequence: CASSFGRSNQPQHF. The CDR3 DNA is TGTGCCAGCAGTTTCGGTCGGTCCAATCAGCCCCAGCATTTT.

In DNA form, the CDR3 reads TGTGCCAGCAGCCCGCGGACTAGCGGGTACGAGCAGTACTTC. This sequence encodes CASSPRTSGYEQYF. The V call is TRBV2, the J call TRBJ2-7; 11 positions agree with TRBD2. CDR1 and CDR2 (germline): SNHLY, FYNNEI. This CDR3 is 14 amino acids long. After removal of 6 bases from V and 4 bases from J, the junction contained 5 bases not matched to a gene.

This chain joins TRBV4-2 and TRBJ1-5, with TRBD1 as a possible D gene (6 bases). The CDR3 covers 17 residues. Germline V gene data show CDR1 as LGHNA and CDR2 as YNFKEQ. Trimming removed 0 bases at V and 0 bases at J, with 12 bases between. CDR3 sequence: CASSQDNRQASNQPQHF. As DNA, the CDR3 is TGTGCCAGCAGCCAAGATAATCGACAGGCTAGCAATCAGCCCCAGCATTTT.